The 26 T cell receptor beta chains in this list originate from one sample, sequenced in a study of T cell responses to AZD1222 COVID-19 vaccine. Clones were read by immunoSEQ multiplex PCR, and TCRdb kept only the in-frame ones, dropping some. Of roughly 67,000 clones in the sample, approximately 80% are singletons; the top ten hold 9% to 13%. The material was peripheral blood, obtained on day 0 of AZD1222 vaccination. The receptors stem from an adult in good health.

The rearrangement links TRBV7-9 to TRBJ2-3; D is ambiguous. V was shortened by 5 bases and J by 2 bases, with 8 bases between the two germline ends. Germline CDR1 reads SEHNR; CDR2 reads FQNEAQ (reference sequence). The length of the CDR3 is 13 residues. The CDR3 sequence: CASSPILTDTQYF. The DNA of the CDR3 is TGTGCCAGCAGCCCAATCCTCACAGATACGCAGTATTTT.

The count of this clone is one. The chain links TRBV3-1 (or the pseudogene TRBV3-2) to TRBJ1-2; 10 nucleotides agree with TRBD1. CDR1 and CDR2 from the germline V gene are LGHDT and YNNKEL (reference sequence). The ends lost 1 base at V and 8 bases at J; junction bases unmatched: 1. The CDR3 covers 13 residues. This CDR3 reads CASSQGTGGGYTF. In DNA form, the CDR3 reads TGTGCCAGCAGCCAAGGGACAGGGGGAGGCTACACCTTC.

A single count supports this clone. J is TRBJ2-5 and V is TRBV5-1; D is ambiguous. The germline V and J ends were trimmed by 0 bases and 2 bases, with 2 bases remaining between them. Germline V lookup: CDR1 SGHRS, CDR2 YFSETQ. The CDR3 loop spans 12 amino acids. CDR3 nucleotides: TGCGCCAGCAGCTTGGGTCAAGAGACCCAGTACTTC. Amino acids: CASSLGQETQYF.

V gene TRBV30 combines with J gene TRBJ1-4; D remains ambiguous. Trimming removed 2 bases from V and 4 bases from J, with 11 bases in between. This CDR3 contains 14 residues. CDR1 and CDR2 (germline): GTSNPN, SVGIG (reference sequence). CDR3 region: CAWSRSTGNEKLFF. CDR3 in DNA: TGTGCCTGGAGTCGATCGACGGGTAATGAAAAACTGTTTTTT. The full variable domain, in which reference TRBV30 and TRBJ1-4 provide the parts outside the CDR3, is SQTIHQWPATLVQPVGSPLSLECTVEGTSNPNLYWYRQAAGRGLQLLFYSVGIGQISSEVPQNLSASRPQDRQFILSSKKLLLSDSGFYLCAWSRSTGNEKLFFGSGTQLSVL.

This chain links TRBV12-3 or TRBV12-4 with TRBJ1-2, with D tentatively TRBD1 (6 bases). The V end was cut by 11 bases, the J end by 5 bases, with 18 bases between. The CDR3 length is 13 residues. For the CDR3, the DNA is TGTGCCTGCAAAGCGGGGGCGGGGTATGGCTACACCTTC. As protein: CACKAGAGYGYTF.

The chain recombines TRBV28 with TRBJ2-5; D might be TRBD1 (6 bases). Germline CDR1 MDHEN, CDR2 SYDVKM. The CDR3 length is 16 residues. The V and J ends lost 6 bases and 2 bases respectively, with 19 bases between them. The CDR3 loop is CASSFLGQIVQETQYF. As DNA, the CDR3 is TGTGCCAGCAGCTTCCTAGGACAGATTGTACAAGAGACCCAGTACTTC.

The chain is built from TRBV29-1 and TRBJ1-2, with TRBD1 matching 11 bases. The germline CDR1 and CDR2 sequences are SQVTM and ANQGSEA. Unmatched junction bases numbered 2, after V lost 5 bases and J lost 6 bases. The CDR3 consists of 12 residues. The DNA for the CDR3 is TGCAGCGTTTTGGGACAGGGGGATGGCTACACCTTC. Residues: CSVLGQGDGYTF. Using reference TRBV29-1 and TRBJ1-2 for the parts outside the CDR3, the full variable domain is SAVISQKPSRDICQRGTSLTIQCQVDSQVTMMFWYRQQPGQSLTLIATANQGSEATYESGFVIDKFPISRPNLTFSTLTVSNMSPEDSSIYLCSVLGQGDGYTFGSGTRLTVV.

The rearrangement links TRBV18 to TRBJ1-5; maybe TRBD1 (6 bases). V lost 1 base and J 4 bases, leaving 14 bases between the germline ends. Germline V CDR1 and CDR2: KGHSH, LQKENI. The CDR3 spans 16 residues. The CDR3 bases are TGTGCCAGCTCACCACGGAACAGGGATGGGAATCAGCCCCAGCATTTT. This gives the protein CASSPRNRDGNQPQHF.

The chain recombines TRBV19 with TRBJ2-1; the match to TRBD2 covers 9 bases. The CDR3 contains 15 residues. J was trimmed by 2 bases and V by 3 bases; bases with no gene match: 2. The germline gives CDR1 LNHDA, CDR2 SQIVND (reference sequence). CDR3 amino acids: CASSISGGAYNEQFF. The CDR3 DNA reads as TGTGCCAGTAGTATTAGCGGGGGCGCCTACAATGAGCAGTTCTTC.

This clone has more than one count but fewer than ten. The chain combines TRBV7-6 with TRBJ2-7, with 9 bases lining up with TRBD2. Trimming took 5 bases from V and 4 from J; bases not matched to a gene: 12. This CDR3 has 16 amino acids. The germline V gene encodes CDR1 SGHVS and CDR2 FNYEAQ. CDR3 protein: CASSRSGSGGFYEQYF. The CDR3 coding sequence is TGTGCCAGCAGCCGTTCGGGTAGCGGGGGATTTTACGAGCAGTACTTC.

This chain uses TRBV10-3 with TRBJ2-3; 10 nucleotides match TRBD1. V gave up 10 bases and J gave up 5 bases; unmatched junction bases: 9. CDR1 ENHRY and CDR2 SYGVKD come from the germline V gene. The CDR3 is 14 amino acids. The CDR3 DNA follows: TGTGCCACATGGACAGGGGGGTTTGAAGATACGCAGTATTTT. Translated, it gives CATWTGGFEDTQYF.

This clone was seen only a few times. The J gene is TRBJ1-4, the V gene TRBV10-1; no clear D gene. The CDR3 sequence is 13 residues long. The V end lost 7 bases, the J end lost 7 bases, and 13 bases lay between the germline ends. Germline lookup yields CDR1 WNHNN and CDR2 SYGVQD (reference sequence). DNA of the CDR3: TGCGCCAGCATTCCCGTATGCCGTGAAAAACTGTTTTTT. Protein product: CASIPVCREKLFF.

V usage is TRBV5-6 and J usage is TRBJ2-7, with 7 bases matching TRBD1. The CDR3 length is 13 residues. Losses at the gene ends were 7 bases for V and 4 bases for J; bases not matched to a gene: 8. Per germline, CDR1 SGHDT and CDR2 YYEEEE. The CDR3 protein is CASLIGGSYEQYF. CDR3 coding DNA: TGTGCCAGCCTGATAGGGGGCTCGTACGAGCAGTACTTC.

The chain couples TRBV19 to TRBJ2-1; no clear D gene. In germline, CDR1 is LNHDA, CDR2 SQIVND (reference sequence). The CDR3 has 17 residues. V was clipped by 4 bases and J by 3 bases, with 19 bases between them. In DNA form, the CDR3 reads TGTGCCAGTAGTACCGAAGGAGTACCACACCTCTACAATGAGCAGTTCTTC. This translates into CASSTEGVPHLYNEQFF.

As concerns this clone: A read error may account for a junction end that differs from germline. The chain employs TRBV13 and TRBJ1-1; 7 nucleotides match TRBD1. The CDR3 contains 15 residues. Looked up from germline, CDR1 is PRHDT and CDR2 is FYEKMQ (reference sequence). The CDR3 sequence: CASSLGTAGGTEAFF. For the CDR3, the DNA is TGTGCCAGCAGCCTAGGGACAGCCGGGGGCACTGAAGCTTTCTTT.

The chain carries TRBV19 and TRBJ2-7; 10 nucleotides agree with TRBD1. Trimming at V came to 8 bases and at J to 1 base, leaving 2 bases not matched to a gene. The CDR3 sequence is 13 residues long. CDR1 is LNHDA and CDR2 is SQIVND in the germline V gene (reference sequence). The DNA for the CDR3 is TGTGCCAGTGCGGGACAGGGGTCCTACGAGCAGTACTTC. Translated, it gives CASAGQGSYEQYF.

This clone was recorded only once. V and J are TRBV21-1 and TRBJ1-5. TRBV21-1 is tagged as a pseudogene. The CDR3 sequence is 17 residues long. The CDR3 sequence is CASSKGWAEHGNQPQHF. In DNA form, the CDR3 reads TGTGCCAGCAGCAAAGGATGGGCGGAGCACGGCAATCAGCCCCAGCATTTT.

The CDR3 nucleotides read TGTGCCAGCTCACCACCCTGGGGAAGCACAGATACGCAGTATTTT. Amino acids: CASSPPWGSTDTQYF. V is TRBV18 and J is TRBJ2-3, with D uncertain. Germline CDR1 KGHSH, CDR2 LQKENI. Trimming took off 0 bases at V and 0 bases at J, with 7 bases between the two ends. This CDR3 has 15 residues.

The rearrangement links TRBV5-6 to TRBJ2-7; no clear D gene. Germline-derived CDR1 and CDR2 are SGHDT and YYEEEE. The CDR3 is 12 amino acids. Trimming took off 3 bases at V and 4 bases at J, with 8 bases between the two ends. CDR3 sequence reads: CASSSDVYEQYF. For the CDR3, the DNA is TGTGCCAGCAGCTCGGACGTGTACGAGCAGTACTTC.

This chain uses TRBV5-4 with TRBJ1-6; D remains ambiguous. Germline CDR1 is SGHNT and CDR2 is YYREEE (reference sequence). V shed 0 bases and J shed 7 bases, with 11 bases lying between them. The CDR3 sequence is 15 residues long. CDR3 region: CASSLVGQRNSPLHF. The DNA for the CDR3 is TGTGCCAGCAGCTTGGTAGGGCAGCGAAATTCACCCCTCCACTTT.

This chain joins TRBV5-5 and TRBJ2-5; 8 nucleotides align to TRBD1. The CDR3 spans 15 residues. Germline lookup yields CDR1 SGHKS and CDR2 YYEKEE (reference sequence). Trimming at V came to 0 bases and at J to 3 bases, leaving 4 bases not matched to a gene. The CDR3 sequence: CASSLATGEEETQYF. The CDR3 bases are TGTGCCAGCAGCTTGGCGACAGGGGAAGAAGAGACCCAGTACTTC.

V gene TRBV5-1 combines with J gene TRBJ1-5; the D gene is possibly TRBD1 (5 bases). This CDR3 contains 15 residues. V was trimmed by 4 bases and J by 3 bases, leaving 14 bases between them. In germline, CDR1 is SGHRS, CDR2 YFSETQ. CDR3 nucleotide sequence: TGCGCCAGCAGCGCATCGGGACTGATCAATCAGCCCCAGCATTTT. Protein: CASSASGLINQPQHF. The complete variable domain, with remaining parts taken from reference TRBV5-1 and TRBJ1-5, reads KAGVTQTPRYLIKTRGQQVTLSCSPISGHRSVSWYQQTPGQGLQFLFEYFSETQRNKGNFPGRFSGRQFSNSRSEMNVSTLELGDSALYLCASSASGLINQPQHFGDGTRLSIL.

This chain uses TRBV9 with TRBJ1-1, with D possibly TRBD1 on 5 matching bases. The V end lost 5 bases, the J end lost 6 bases, and 26 bases lay between the germline ends. This CDR3 has 17 amino acids. CDR1 and CDR2 (germline): SGDLS, YYNGEE. The CDR3 DNA reads as TGTGCCAGCAGTAAACGGGAGGCGCCGCCCTTGGGGGCTGAAGCTTTCTTT. It specifies CASSKREAPPLGAEAFF.

The chain uses TRBV7-9 and TRBJ2-5, with 11 positions matching TRBD1. The CDR3 has 16 residues. With 5 bases clipped from V and 0 bases from J, the junction kept 5 bases outside the gene matches. Per the germline V gene, CDR1 is SEHNR and CDR2 is FQNEAQ (reference sequence). The CDR3 here is CASSPMDRGHQETQYF. DNA of the CDR3: TGTGCCAGCAGCCCCATGGACAGGGGGCACCAAGAGACCCAGTACTTC.

This sequence joins TRBV11-2 and TRBJ2-1; D gene ambiguous. V lost 4 bases to trimming and J lost 10 bases, with 8 bases between them. From germline, CDR1 is SGHAT and CDR2 FQNNGV. CDR3 length equals 11 residues. The CDR3 DNA reads TGTGCCAGCAGCTCCGCCGGGGAGCAGTTCTTC. Translating gives CASSSAGEQFF.

The chain has TRBV19 and TRBJ1-4; D is unclear. V lost 6 bases and J 8 bases, leaving 19 bases between the germline ends. CDR1 is LNHDA, CDR2 SQIVND, per germline (reference sequence). CDR3 length equals 15 residues. CDR3 nucleotides: TGTGCCAGTAGGATTACAACGTCTGGGCAAGAAAAACTGTTTTTT. It encodes CASRITTSGQEKLFF.